A single sample gave rise to the 26 T cell receptor beta chains below, sequenced in a study of blood T cell repertoires in COVID-19. Profiling relied on immunoSEQ multiplex PCR, and the TCRdb table lists in-frame clones only, not all of them. Altogether about 200,000 clones are present, about 89% being singletons, with the ten largest covering 6.5% to 9%. Specimen: PBMCs or T cells enriched from blood (not recorded which). These receptors were obtained from a woman in her late teens or twenties who had recovered from COVID-19.

The V and J genes are TRBV9 and TRBJ2-1; D may be TRBD1 (5 bases). The CDR3 totals 19 residues. Germline V gene lookup returns CDR1 SGDLS and CDR2 YYNGEE. V lost 0 bases, J lost 4 bases, and 23 bases lay in between. The CDR3 DNA sequence: TGTGCCAGCAGCGTAGCCCACCAACCACTTGGGGCAGCGTACAATGAGCAGTTCTTC. This encodes CASSVAHQPLGAAYNEQFF.

Here the CDR3 reads CASSQDNRGSGETQYF. The CDR3 DNA reads as TGCGCCAGCAGCCAGGATAACAGGGGTTCAGGAGAGACCCAGTACTTC. V is TRBV4-1 and J is TRBJ2-5; 7 nucleotides line up with TRBD1. Germline CDR1 is MGHRA and CDR2 is YSYEKL. The CDR3 is 16 amino acids. Unmatched junction bases numbered 11, after V lost 3 bases and J lost 4 bases.

This chain uses TRBV19 with TRBJ1-4; possibly TRBD1 for D (5 bases). V was trimmed by 6 bases and J by 8 bases, leaving 19 bases between them. Germline V CDR1 and CDR2: LNHDA, SQIVND (reference sequence). The CDR3 consists of 15 residues. Here the CDR3 reads CASSETDTRREKLFF. DNA for the CDR3: TGTGCCAGTAGCGAAACGGACACCCGAAGGGAAAAACTGTTTTTT.

The chain has TRBV28 and TRBJ1-2, with 8 bases matching TRBD1. CDR1 is MDHEN, CDR2 SYDVKM, per germline. The V and J ends lost 8 bases and 4 bases, in that order; junction bases with no gene match: 15. This CDR3 has 16 residues. For the CDR3, the DNA is TGTGCCAGCTCCGGACAGGGAATGAATCGGGGCTATGGCTACACCTTC. It specifies CASSGQGMNRGYGYTF.

The gene calls are TRBV2 and TRBJ1-3, with TRBD1 matching over 10 bases. V lost 7 bases to trimming and J lost 3 bases; unmatched junction nucleotides: 6. The CDR3 is 15 residues long. CDR1 and CDR2 (germline): SNHLY, FYNNEI. This CDR3 reads CASIIGTGVGNTIYF. CDR3 DNA sequence: TGTGCCAGCATTATTGGGACAGGGGTTGGAAACACCATATATTTT.

This clone appeared a single time. V gene TRBV11-2 combines with J gene TRBJ2-7, with D perhaps matching TRBD2 (6 bases). This CDR3 comprises 13 residues. The V gene lost 7 bases and the J gene lost 0 bases, with 10 bases spanning the gap. Germline V gene lookup returns CDR1 SGHAT and CDR2 FQNNGV. CDR3 protein: CASMGLHSYEQYF. DNA of the CDR3: TGTGCCAGCATGGGACTTCACTCCTACGAGCAGTACTTC.

The CDR3 loop is CASSEPAGYNSPLHF. The CDR3 DNA reads as TGTGCCAGCAGTGAGCCGGCAGGGTATAATTCACCCCTCCACTTT. This sequence joins TRBV25-1 and TRBJ1-6, with a weak D call TRBD1 (5 bases). In germline, CDR1 is MGHDK, CDR2 SYGVNS. With 3 bases removed from V and 4 bases from J, the gap between germline ends came to 10 bases. CDR3 size: 15 residues.

The chain employs TRBV28 and TRBJ1-4; 11 nucleotides align to TRBD1. This CDR3 is 17 amino acids long. V dropped 5 bases and J dropped 3; count of bases not matched to a gene: 8. CDR1 MDHEN and CDR2 SYDVKM come from the germline V gene. The DNA for the CDR3 is TGTGCCAGCAGTCCCTCGGGACAGGGGGGCCCTAATGAAAAACTGTTTTTT. Translation gives CASSPSGQGGPNEKLFF.

This clone came up once. This rearrangement joins TRBV12-5 to TRBJ2-7; TRBD1 aligns across 12 bases. Germline V gene lookup returns CDR1 LGHNT and CDR2 FRNRAP. CDR3 size: 15 residues. J lost 3 bases, V lost 3 bases, and 3 bases had no gene match. The CDR3 DNA reads TGTGCTAGTGGTTTAGGGACAGGGGGCATCTACGAGCAGTACTTC. This codes for CASGLGTGGIYEQYF.

The rearrangement joins TRBV5-6 to TRBJ1-6; D is undetermined. The CDR3 length is 14 residues. V lost 0 bases and J 10 bases, leaving 11 bases between the germline ends. Looked up from germline, CDR1 is SGHDT and CDR2 is YYEEEE. The CDR3 DNA sequence: TGTGCCAGCAGCTTGGGAGATATGGGCTCACCCCTCCACTTT. This gives the protein CASSLGDMGSPLHF.

The chain has TRBV6-5 and TRBJ1-2; D possibly corresponds to TRBD1 (5 bases). The V end lost 3 bases, the J end lost 8 bases, and 22 bases lay between the germline ends. The CDR3 extends over 16 amino acids. Per the germline V gene, CDR1 is MNHEY and CDR2 is SVGAGI. The CDR3 region has the DNA TGTGCCAGCAGTTATGGTGTTGGAGGGTTAGGGGAAGGCTACACCTTC. Residues: CASSYGVGGLGEGYTF.

This sequence joins TRBV4-1 and TRBJ2-7, with D tentatively TRBD2 (5 bases). CDR1 and CDR2 (germline): MGHRA, YSYEKL. V was cut by 5 bases and J by 3 bases, with 5 bases left in between. The CDR3 runs to 11 residues. The CDR3 DNA reads TGCGCCAGCAGCGAGGGCTACGAGCAGTACTTC. Encoded protein: CASSEGYEQYF.

This chain connects TRBV10-3 to TRBJ2-5, with D possibly being TRBD2 (5 bases). There are 13 residues in the CDR3. Germline CDR1 is ENHRY and CDR2 is SYGVKD. Deletions cut 5 bases from V and 0 bases from J, with 7 bases between. The CDR3 here is CAISSGNQETQYF. CDR3 bases: TGTGCCATCAGTTCGGGGAACCAAGAGACCCAGTACTTC.

This chain links TRBV9 with TRBJ1-2, with 7 bases aligning to TRBD1. Germline-derived CDR1 and CDR2 are SGDLS and YYNGEE. With V trimmed by 3 bases and J by 5 bases, 4 bases remained unmatched. The CDR3 is 13 amino acids. CDR3: CASSGDRRYGYTF. CDR3 coding DNA: TGTGCCAGCAGCGGGGACAGACGGTATGGCTACACCTTC. The variable domain in full, completed from reference TRBV9 and TRBJ1-2, reads DSGVTQTPKHLITATGQRVTLRCSPRSGDLSVYWYQQSLDQGLQFLIQYYNGEERAKGNILERFSAQQFPDLHSELNLSSLELGDSALYFCASSGDRRYGYTFGSGTRLTVV.

This clone was found once. This chain connects TRBV20-1 to TRBJ1-5; 8 bases agree with TRBD1. The CDR3 contains 15 residues. Trimming cost V 3 bases and J 2 bases; bases outside gene matches: 6. The germline V gene has CDR1 DFQATT and CDR2 SNEGSKA (reference sequence). CDR3 bases: TGCAGTGCTAGTTTCGAGACAGGGGGCAATCAGCCCCAGCATTTT. Its translation is CSASFETGGNQPQHF.

As DNA, the CDR3 is TGTGCCAGTAGTATCCGGACAGCGCCGGGGGGATCACCCCTCCACTTT. It is translated as CASSIRTAPGGSPLHF. The chain employs TRBV19 and TRBJ1-6, with D maybe TRBD1 (6 bases). This CDR3 is built from 16 residues. Trimming removed 3 bases from V and 10 bases from J, with 19 bases in between. The germline V gene encodes CDR1 LNHDA and CDR2 SQIVND (reference sequence).

The chain employs TRBV7-9 and TRBJ2-1; TRBD2 matches 11 bases. This CDR3 contains 16 residues. After removal of 5 bases from V and 6 bases from J, the junction contained 9 bases not matched to a gene. Per germline, CDR1 SEHNR and CDR2 FQNEAQ (reference sequence). CDR3 loop: CASSVGGLAGPNEQFF. CDR3 nucleotides: TGTGCCAGCAGCGTAGGCGGACTAGCGGGTCCCAATGAGCAGTTCTTC. The entire variable domain, with the rest obtained from reference TRBV7-9 and TRBJ2-1, is as follows: DTGVSQNPRHKITKRGQNVTFRCDPISEHNRLYWYRQTLGQGPEFLTYFQNEAQLEKSRLLSDRFSAERPKGSFSTLEIQRTEQGDSAMYLCASSVGGLAGPNEQFFGPGTRLTVL.

The CDR3 nucleotides are TGTGCCAGCACCGATGGAGCCGGGGAGCTGTTTTTT. Translated, it gives CASTDGAGELFF. This chain joins TRBV9 and TRBJ2-2; no clear D gene. Germline CDR1 SGDLS, CDR2 YYNGEE. V was cut by 6 bases and J by 6 bases, with 9 bases left in between. This CDR3 has 12 residues.

The rearrangement joins TRBV28 to TRBJ2-1; TRBD2 agrees at 8 bases. The CDR3 is made up of 15 amino acids. With V trimmed by 3 bases and J by 5 bases, 6 bases remained unmatched. Germline-derived CDR1 and CDR2 are MDHEN and SYDVKM. CDR3 sequence: CASSFGGGPDNEQFF. The CDR3 DNA follows: TGTGCCAGCAGTTTCGGCGGGGGGCCCGACAATGAGCAGTTCTTC.

The rearrangement uses TRBV24-1 and TRBJ1-2; 8 bases are shared with TRBD1. Germline V gene sequence: CDR1 KGHDR, CDR2 SFDVKD. With V trimmed by 4 bases and J by 8 bases, 5 bases remained unmatched. This CDR3 region has 13 residues. The chain's CDR3 is CATSDPDRGGYTF. The CDR3 DNA sequence: TGTGCCACCAGTGACCCCGACAGGGGCGGCTACACCTTC.

The chain employs TRBV7-9 and TRBJ2-7; TRBD1 matches 8 bases. CDR1 is SEHNR and CDR2 is FQNEAQ in the germline V gene (reference sequence). This CDR3 spans 15 amino acids. V shed 3 bases and J 7 bases; nucleotides not matched to a gene: 11. CDR3 coding DNA: TGTGCCAGCAGCTTTGGGACAGGCGGACTGAGGGAGCAGTACTTC. Translated: CASSFGTGGLREQYF.

V gene TRBV10-3 combines with J gene TRBJ1-2; 10 bases agree with TRBD1. Germline CDR1 ENHRY, CDR2 SYGVKD. This CDR3 has 14 amino acids. With 4 bases clipped from V and 7 bases from J, the junction kept 6 bases outside the gene matches. CDR3 region: CAISGGTGESGYTF. Here the CDR3 DNA reads TGTGCCATCAGTGGCGGGACAGGGGAGAGTGGCTACACCTTC.

The V and J genes are TRBV11-2 and TRBJ2-5; weak D call: TRBD2 (5 bases). CDR3 size: 13 residues. In germline, CDR1 is SGHAT, CDR2 FQNNGV. Deletions cut 1 base from V and 5 bases from J, with 8 bases between. The CDR3 DNA reads as TGTGCCAGCAGCTTAGGGGGAGTGGAGACCCAGTACTTC. Amino acid sequence: CASSLGGVETQYF. Filled out from reference TRBV11-2 and TRBJ2-5, the complete variable domain reads EAGVAQSPRYKIIEKRQSVAFWCNPISGHATLYWYQQILGQGPKLLIQFQNNGVVDDSQLPKDRFSAERLKGVDSTLKIQPAKLEDSAVYLCASSLGGVETQYFGPGTRLLVL.

The chain uses TRBV4-2 and TRBJ1-2; D remains unclear. The CDR3 extends over 13 amino acids. Trimming removed 0 bases at V and 7 bases at J, with 9 bases between. The germline CDR1 and CDR2 sequences are LGHNA and YNFKEQ. CDR3 sequence reads: CASSQDLLGGYTF. DNA of the CDR3: TGTGCCAGCAGCCAAGATTTACTCGGTGGCTACACCTTC.

The J gene is TRBJ2-7, the V gene TRBV19; 7 nucleotides line up with TRBD1. Germline lookup yields CDR1 LNHDA and CDR2 SQIVND (reference sequence). The CDR3 loop spans 15 amino acids. With 4 bases clipped from V and 3 bases from J, the junction kept 9 bases outside the gene matches. In nucleotides, the CDR3 is TGTGCCAGTAGTAGGGGACAGCTGTTTCACTACGAGCAGTACTTC. As protein: CASSRGQLFHYEQYF.

The chain joins TRBV28 to TRBJ1-1; D uncertain. V was cut by 2 bases and J by 4 bases, with 11 bases left in between. This CDR3 has 14 amino acids. The germline V gene has CDR1 MDHEN and CDR2 SYDVKM. The CDR3: CASSLGGGGTEAFF. DNA of the CDR3: TGTGCCAGCAGTTTAGGCGGTGGAGGCACTGAAGCTTTCTTT. Full variable domain (rest looked up from reference TRBV28 and TRBJ1-1): DVKVTQSSRYLVKRTGEKVFLECVQDMDHENMFWYRQDPGLGLRLIYFSYDVKMKEKGDIPEGYSVSREKKERFSLILESASTNQTSMYLCASSLGGGGTEAFFGQGTRLTVV.